The clone carrying this T cell receptor beta chain was detected ten times or more. Its antigen is currently unknown. This sample stems from a study of T cells in Graves' hyperthyroidism and ophthalmopathy. Amplification targeted TCR beta CDR3 regions from RNA transcripts. TCR CDR3 underwent first-round RT-PCR with the HTBI primer set. TCRdb used MiXCR to reprocess the multiplex PCR reads, holding one entry per CDR3 protein. The sample holds 600,000 to 700,000 distinct CDR3 sequences, 14% to 15% seen once. Overall study findings and caveats: Ophthalmopathy was predicted by the model a median of roughly 6.6 months ahead of onset.

The CDR3 sequence is 15 residues long. Germline-derived CDR1 and CDR2 are SGDLS and YYNGEE. V lost 0 bases to trimming and J lost 3 bases; unmatched junction nucleotides: 4. The TCR originated in a woman aged 40 to 50 with Graves' ophthalmopathy. V and J are TRBV9 and TRBJ2-5; 8 nucleotides line up with TRBD1. Sequenced: blood. The CDR3 here is CASSVAPDREETQYF. The CDR3 region has the DNA TGTGCCAGCAGCGTAGCGCCGGACAGGGAAGAGACCCAGTACTTC.